Listed below are T cell receptor beta chains from one sample, sequenced in a study of blood T cell repertoires in COVID-19. Sequenced by immunoSEQ multiplex PCR; TCRdb stores in-frame clones only, minus some. The sample holds 230,000 or so clones, about 87% seen once. The sequenced material came from PBMCs or T cells enriched from blood (not recorded which). Every receptor here comes from a woman under 40 who had recovered from COVID-19. CDR3s include the opening cysteine and the closing phenylalanine or tryptophan. A D gene is named only where the DNA matches it firmly. A clone size is listed for some rows: how often the clone was seen (once, few, many), or a class if it is expanded.

clone size	J gene	V gene	D gene	CDR3 DNA	CDR3 protein
-	TRBJ1-1	TRBV7-2	-	TGTGCCAGCAGCCTAGGTCCCGCGGGGATGAACACTGAAGCTTTCTTT	CASSLGPAGMNTEAFF
-	TRBJ1-2	TRBV5-5	-	TGTGCCAGCAGCTTGGTCCCAACTAACTATGGCTACACCTTC	CASSLVPTNYGYTF
-	TRBJ1-2	TRBV3-1/TRBV3-2	-	TGTGCCAGCAGCCAAGAGGGTGGGGTGGAGGAAAAGTACGTTGATGGCTACACCTTC	CASSQEGGVEEKYVDGYTF
-	TRBJ1-5	TRBV19	-	TGTGCCAGTAGTGGCCGTACAGGGAGCAATCAGCCCCAGCATTTT	CASSGRTGSNQPQHF
-	TRBJ1-5	TRBV2	-	TGTGCCAGCAGTGAATACAGTGCTGGCCAGCCCCAGCATTTT	CASSEYSAGQPQHF
-	TRBJ1-2	TRBV4-3	-	TGCGCCAGCAGCCAAGGACTGGACTATGGCTACACCTTC	CASSQGLDYGYTF
-	TRBJ2-3	TRBV5-1	-	TGCGCCAGCAGCTTTTCGGCGGCTAGCACAGATACGCAGTATTTT	CASSFSAASTDTQYF
once	TRBJ1-1	TRBV6-5	-	TGTGCCAGCAGAGCATCCGGGAAGGAAACTGAAGCTTTCTTT	CASRASGKETEAFF
once	TRBJ2-7	TRBV6-2/TRBV6-3	-	TGTGCCAGCAGTTTTCCCGCGGGCGTCCGCTCCTACGAGCAGTACTTC	CASSFPAGVRSYEQYF
-	TRBJ2-5	TRBV5-5	-	TGTGCCAGCAGCTGGGCGGGGGAGACCCAGTACTTC	CASSWAGETQYF
-	TRBJ1-2	TRBV5-1	TRBD1	TGCGCCAGCAGCTTGGAAGGCAGGGGGCCTTATGGCTACACCTTC	CASSLEGRGPYGYTF
-	TRBJ1-2	TRBV5-4	TRBD1	TGTGCCAGCAGCAAGGACAGGGGGGACTATGGCTACACCTTC	CASSKDRGDYGYTF
-	TRBJ1-1	TRBV4-2	TRBD1	TGTGCCAGCAGCCGGACAGGGTTAGACACTGAAGCTTTCTTT	CASSRTGLDTEAFF
-	TRBJ2-2	TRBV11-3	TRBD2	TGTGCCAGCAGGATGAATAGCGGGGTCGGCGGGGAGCTGTTTTTT	CASRMNSGVGGELFF
-	TRBJ1-2	TRBV6-5	-	TGTGCCAGCAGTTACGCACATAACTATGGCTACACCTTC	CASSYAHNYGYTF
-	TRBJ1-5	TRBV5-1	TRBD1	TGCGCCAGCAGCCTAGGACAGGGGTCGGGTCAGCCCCAGCATTTT	CASSLGQGSGQPQHF
-	TRBJ2-7	TRBV4-3	-	TGCGCCAGCAGCCAAGAAATCGGACACTACGAGCAGTACTTC	CASSQEIGHYEQYF
-	TRBJ2-2	TRBV7-2	TRBD2	TGTGCCAGCAGCTTTGGGACTAGCGGCACCGGGGAGCTGTTTTTT	CASSFGTSGTGELFF
-	TRBJ1-1	TRBV25-1	-	TGTGCCAGCAGTCCTATTGGGCAGAACACTGAAGCTTTCTTT	CASSPIGQNTEAFF
-	TRBJ1-2	TRBV19	-	TGTGCCAGTCTTCCAAACAGGGAGAACTATGGCTACACCTTC	CASLPNRENYGYTF
-	TRBJ2-7	TRBV10-3	TRBD1	TGTGCCATCAGTGAGTCGCCCCAGGGGGCTTCCTACGAGCAGTACTTC	CAISESPQGASYEQYF
few	TRBJ1-5	TRBV2	-	TGTGCCAGCAGTGAACAGTACAGGGACAATCAGCCCCAGCATTTT	CASSEQYRDNQPQHF
-	TRBJ2-5	TRBV4-2	-	TGTGCCAGCAACAACCCCAGGGACCAAGAGACCCAGTACTTC	CASNNPRDQETQYF
-	TRBJ1-1	TRBV4-3	-	TGCGCCAGCAGCCAAGATGGGGGGGGGACTGAAGCTTTCTTT	CASSQDGGGTEAFF
-	TRBJ2-7	TRBV2	TRBD1	TGTGCCAGCAACTACAGACAGGGAACCTACGAGCAGTACTTC	CASNYRQGTYEQYF
-	TRBJ2-3	TRBV6-1	-	TGTGCCAGCAGTGAACATCTCAGGGGATGGGATACGCAGTATTTT	CASSEHLRGWDTQYF
-	TRBJ1-2	TRBV7-2	TRBD1	TGTGCCAGCAGCTTAGATGGGGACAGGGGAAGGGGTGGCTACACCTTC	CASSLDGDRGRGGYTF
-	TRBJ2-5	TRBV3-1/TRBV3-2	TRBD1	TGTGCCAGCAGTCGCGACAGGGCCCGGGAGACCCAGTACTTC	CASSRDRARETQYF
-	TRBJ2-1	TRBV18	TRBD1	TGTGCCAGCTCACCAGGACAGGTTAATGAGCAGTTCTTC	CASSPGQVNEQFF
few	TRBJ1-5	TRBV7-9	-	TGTGCCAGCAGCTTACGTTCTCAGGAGGGCAATCAGCCCCAGCATTTT	CASSLRSQEGNQPQHF
-	TRBJ1-4	TRBV4-2	-	TGTGCCAGCAGCCAAGATCAGGGGCCAGGAAAACTGTTTTTT	CASSQDQGPGKLFF
-	TRBJ1-5	TRBV7-2	-	TGTGCCAGCAGCTTACGCGGGTCTGACAATCAGCCCCAGCATTTT	CASSLRGSDNQPQHF
-	TRBJ2-5	TRBV12-5	TRBD1	TGTGCTAGTGGCCCAGGACAGGGCGGCGGGGAGACCCAGTACTTC	CASGPGQGGGETQYF
-	TRBJ1-2	TRBV19	-	TGTGCCAGTAGTATAGGAACTAGAGGCTACACCTTC	CASSIGTRGYTF
few	TRBJ1-4	TRBV5-1	TRBD1	TGCGCCAGCAGCCCAGACAGGGGATGGGAAAAACTGTTTTTT	CASSPDRGWEKLFF
-	TRBJ2-7	TRBV7-2	TRBD1	TGTGCCAGCAGCTTCGGACAGGGACAACCCTACGAGCAGTACTTC	CASSFGQGQPYEQYF
-	TRBJ2-2	TRBV7-3	-	TGTGCCAGCAGCTTAAGCTATACGAACACCGGGGAGCTGTTTTTT	CASSLSYTNTGELFF
-	TRBJ2-2	TRBV18	TRBD2	TGTGCCAGCTCACCGGGACTAGCCTCCACCGGGGAGCTGTTTTTT	CASSPGLASTGELFF